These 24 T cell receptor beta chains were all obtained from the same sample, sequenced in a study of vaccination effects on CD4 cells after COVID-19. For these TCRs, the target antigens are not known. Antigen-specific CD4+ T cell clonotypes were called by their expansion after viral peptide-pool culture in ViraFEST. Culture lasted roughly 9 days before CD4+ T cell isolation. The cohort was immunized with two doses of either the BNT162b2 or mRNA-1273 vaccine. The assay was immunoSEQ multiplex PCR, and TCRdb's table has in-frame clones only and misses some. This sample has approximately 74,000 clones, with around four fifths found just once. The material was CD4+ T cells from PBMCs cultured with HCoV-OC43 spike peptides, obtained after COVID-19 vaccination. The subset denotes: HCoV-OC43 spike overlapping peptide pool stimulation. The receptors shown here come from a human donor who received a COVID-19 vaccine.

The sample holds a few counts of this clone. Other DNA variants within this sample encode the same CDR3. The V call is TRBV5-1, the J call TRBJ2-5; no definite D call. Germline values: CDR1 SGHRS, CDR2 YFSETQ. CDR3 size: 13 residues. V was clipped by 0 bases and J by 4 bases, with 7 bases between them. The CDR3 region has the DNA TGCGCCAGCAGCTTGGGCGGTGGAGAGACCCAGTACTTC. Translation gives CASSLGGGETQYF.

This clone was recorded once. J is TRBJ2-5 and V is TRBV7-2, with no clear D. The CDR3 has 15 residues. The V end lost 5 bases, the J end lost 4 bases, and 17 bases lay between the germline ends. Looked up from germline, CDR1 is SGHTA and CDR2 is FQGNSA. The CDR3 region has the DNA TGTGCCAGCAGCCCCCTTATGACCAAGGGAGAGACCCAGTACTTC. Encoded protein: CASSPLMTKGETQYF.

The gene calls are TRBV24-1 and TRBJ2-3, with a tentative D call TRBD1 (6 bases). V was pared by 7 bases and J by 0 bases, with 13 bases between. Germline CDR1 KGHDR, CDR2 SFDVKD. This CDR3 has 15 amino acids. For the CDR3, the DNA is TGTGCCACCAGCGTCCTGACAGGTAGCACAGATACGCAGTATTTT. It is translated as CATSVLTGSTDTQYF.

The CDR3 spells CASSLIHNTEAFF. In nucleotides, the CDR3 is TGTGCCAGCAGTTTAATCCATAACACTGAAGCTTTCTTT. V gene TRBV12-3 or TRBV12-4 combines with J gene TRBJ1-1; the D is unclear. The V end lost 2 bases, the J end lost 2 bases, and 6 bases lay between the germline ends. This CDR3 region has 13 residues.

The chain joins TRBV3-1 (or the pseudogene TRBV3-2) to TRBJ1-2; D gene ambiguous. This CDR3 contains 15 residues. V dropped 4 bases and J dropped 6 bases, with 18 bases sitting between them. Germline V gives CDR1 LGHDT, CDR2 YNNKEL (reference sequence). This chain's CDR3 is CASSPIALGPHGYTF. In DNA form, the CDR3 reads TGTGCCAGCAGCCCTATTGCCCTGGGCCCCCATGGCTACACCTTC.

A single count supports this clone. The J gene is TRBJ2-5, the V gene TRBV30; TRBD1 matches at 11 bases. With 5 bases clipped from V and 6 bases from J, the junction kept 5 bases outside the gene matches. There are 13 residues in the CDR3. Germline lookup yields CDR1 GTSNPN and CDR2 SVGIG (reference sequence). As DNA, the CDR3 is TGTGCCTGGGGGGGGACAGGGGGGAAGACCCAGTACTTC. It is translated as CAWGGTGGKTQYF.

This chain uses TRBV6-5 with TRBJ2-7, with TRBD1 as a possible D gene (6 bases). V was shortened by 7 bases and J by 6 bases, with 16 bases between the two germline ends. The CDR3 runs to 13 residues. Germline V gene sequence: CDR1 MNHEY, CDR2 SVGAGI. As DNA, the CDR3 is TGTGCCAGCACCCAGGGGCCTAGGGTCGAGCAGTACGTC. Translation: CASTQGPRVEQYV.

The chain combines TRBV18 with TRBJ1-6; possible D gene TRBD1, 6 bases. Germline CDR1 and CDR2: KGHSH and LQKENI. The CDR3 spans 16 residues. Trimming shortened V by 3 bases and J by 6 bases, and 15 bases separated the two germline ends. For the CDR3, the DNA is TGTGCCAGCTCACCCCTACCAGGGGCTTCTAATTCACCCCTCCACTTT. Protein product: CASSPLPGASNSPLHF.

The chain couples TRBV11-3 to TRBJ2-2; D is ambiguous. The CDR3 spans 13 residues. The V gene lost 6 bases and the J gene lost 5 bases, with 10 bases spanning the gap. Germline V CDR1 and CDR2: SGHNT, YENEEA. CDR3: CASSLLVTGELFF. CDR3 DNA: TGTGCCAGCAGTTTGTTGGTTACCGGGGAGCTGTTTTTT.

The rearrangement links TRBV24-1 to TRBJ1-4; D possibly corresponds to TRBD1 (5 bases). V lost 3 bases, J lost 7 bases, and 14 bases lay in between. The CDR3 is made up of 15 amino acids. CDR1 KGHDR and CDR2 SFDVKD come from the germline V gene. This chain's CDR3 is CATSDPRGAGEKLFF. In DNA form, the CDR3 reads TGTGCCACCAGTGATCCTCGTGGGGCCGGTGAAAAACTGTTTTTT.

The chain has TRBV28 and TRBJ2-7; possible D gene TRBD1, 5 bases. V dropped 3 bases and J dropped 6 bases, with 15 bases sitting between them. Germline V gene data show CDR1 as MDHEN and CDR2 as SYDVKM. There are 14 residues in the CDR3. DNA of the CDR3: TGTGCCAGCAGTTTGCTTGGGCAGGGTGGCGAGCAGTACGTC. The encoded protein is CASSLLGQGGEQYV.

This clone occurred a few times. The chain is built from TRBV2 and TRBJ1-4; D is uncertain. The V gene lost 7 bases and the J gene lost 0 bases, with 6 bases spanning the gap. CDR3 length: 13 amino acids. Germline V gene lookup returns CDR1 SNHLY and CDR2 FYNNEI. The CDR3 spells CASTPTTNEKLFF. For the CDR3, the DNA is TGTGCCAGCACCCCAACAACTAATGAAAAACTGTTTTTT.

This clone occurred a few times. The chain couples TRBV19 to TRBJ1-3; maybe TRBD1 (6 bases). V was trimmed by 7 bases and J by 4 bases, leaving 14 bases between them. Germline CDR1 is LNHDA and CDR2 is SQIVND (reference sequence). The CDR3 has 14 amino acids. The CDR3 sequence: CASTKDRSGNTIYF. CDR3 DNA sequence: TGTGCCAGTACCAAGGACAGAAGCGGAAACACCATATATTTT.

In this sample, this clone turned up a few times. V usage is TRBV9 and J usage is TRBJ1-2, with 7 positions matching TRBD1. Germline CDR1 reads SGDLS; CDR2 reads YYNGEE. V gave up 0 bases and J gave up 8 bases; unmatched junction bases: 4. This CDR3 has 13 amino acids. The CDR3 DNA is TGTGCCAGCAGCGTAGGACAGGGACGCGGCTACACCTTC. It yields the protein CASSVGQGRGYTF. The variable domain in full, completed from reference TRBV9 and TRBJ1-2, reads DSGVTQTPKHLITATGQRVTLRCSPRSGDLSVYWYQQSLDQGLQFLIQYYNGEERAKGNILERFSAQQFPDLHSELNLSSLELGDSALYFCASSVGQGRGYTFGSGTRLTVV.

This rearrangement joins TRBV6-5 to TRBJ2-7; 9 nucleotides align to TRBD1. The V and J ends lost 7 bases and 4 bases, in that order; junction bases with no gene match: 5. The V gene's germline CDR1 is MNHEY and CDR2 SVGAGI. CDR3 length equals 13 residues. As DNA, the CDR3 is TGTGCCAGCAATATGGACAGGGGTTACGAGCAGTACGTC. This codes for CASNMDRGYEQYV.

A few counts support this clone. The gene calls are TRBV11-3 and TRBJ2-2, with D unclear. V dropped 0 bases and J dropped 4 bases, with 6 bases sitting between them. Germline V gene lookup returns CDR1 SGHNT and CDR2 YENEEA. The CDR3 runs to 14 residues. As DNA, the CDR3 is TGTGCCAGCAGCTTAGAGGTCGGCACCGGGGAGCTGTTTTTT. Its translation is CASSLEVGTGELFF.

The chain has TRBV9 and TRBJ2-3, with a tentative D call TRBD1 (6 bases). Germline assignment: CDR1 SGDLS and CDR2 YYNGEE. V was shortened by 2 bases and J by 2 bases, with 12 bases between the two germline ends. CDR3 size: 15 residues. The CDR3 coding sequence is TGTGCCAGCAGCGTCTCGGGACACTTCACAGATACGCAGTATTTT. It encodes CASSVSGHFTDTQYF.

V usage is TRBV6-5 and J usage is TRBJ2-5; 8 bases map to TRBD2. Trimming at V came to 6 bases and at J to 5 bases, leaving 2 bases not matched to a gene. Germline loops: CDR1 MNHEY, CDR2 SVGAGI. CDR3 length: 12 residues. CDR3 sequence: CASSGGVETQYF. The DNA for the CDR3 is TGTGCCAGCAGCGGGGGGGTTGAGACCCAGTACTTC.

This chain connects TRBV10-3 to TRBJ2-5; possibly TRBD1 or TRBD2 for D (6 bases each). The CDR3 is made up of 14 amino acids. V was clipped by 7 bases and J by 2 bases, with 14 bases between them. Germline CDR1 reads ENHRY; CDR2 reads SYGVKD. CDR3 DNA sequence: TGTGCCATCAATTCGAGGGGGGAGCAAGAGACCCAGTACTTC. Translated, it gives CAINSRGEQETQYF.

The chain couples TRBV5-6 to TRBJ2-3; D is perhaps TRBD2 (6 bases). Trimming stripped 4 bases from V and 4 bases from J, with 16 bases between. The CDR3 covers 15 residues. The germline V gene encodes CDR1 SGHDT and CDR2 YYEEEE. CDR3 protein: CASSLWGGSSDTQYF. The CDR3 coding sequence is TGTGCCAGCAGCCTGTGGGGAGGTTCCTCAGATACGCAGTATTTT. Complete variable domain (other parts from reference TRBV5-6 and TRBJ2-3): DAGVTQSPTHLIKTRGQQVTLRCSPKSGHDTVSWYQQALGQGPQFIFQYYEEEERQRGNFPDRFSGHQFPNYSSELNVNALLLGDSALYLCASSLWGGSSDTQYFGPGTRLTVL.

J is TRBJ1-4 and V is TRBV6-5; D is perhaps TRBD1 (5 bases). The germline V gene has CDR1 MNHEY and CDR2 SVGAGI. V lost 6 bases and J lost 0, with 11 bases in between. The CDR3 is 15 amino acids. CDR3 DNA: TGTGCCAGCAGAAACGACAGAGCAACTAATGAAAAACTGTTTTTT. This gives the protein CASRNDRATNEKLFF.

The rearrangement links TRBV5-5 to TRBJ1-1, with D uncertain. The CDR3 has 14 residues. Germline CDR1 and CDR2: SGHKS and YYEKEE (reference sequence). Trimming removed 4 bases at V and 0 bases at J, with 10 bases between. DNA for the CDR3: TGTGCCAGCAGCCCCCGACACTTGAACACTGAAGCTTTCTTT. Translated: CASSPRHLNTEAFF.

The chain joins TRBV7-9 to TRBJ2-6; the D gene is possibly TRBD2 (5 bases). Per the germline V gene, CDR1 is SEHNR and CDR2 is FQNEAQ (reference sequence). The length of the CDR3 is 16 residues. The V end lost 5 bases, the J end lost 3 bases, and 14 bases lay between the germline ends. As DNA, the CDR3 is TGTGCCAGCAGCCCGGACTCCTTTTTTGGGGCCAACGTCCTGACTTTC. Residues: CASSPDSFFGANVLTF.

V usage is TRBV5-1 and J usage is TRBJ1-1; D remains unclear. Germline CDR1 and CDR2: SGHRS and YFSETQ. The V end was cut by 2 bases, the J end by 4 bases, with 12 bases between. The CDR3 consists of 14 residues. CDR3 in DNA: TGCGCCAGCAGCTTAGCGGCCTCGGGCACTGAAGCTTTCTTT. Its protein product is CASSLAASGTEAFF.